Reported below is one TCR beta chain. This entry belongs to a study of shared clonotypes between healthy human individuals. Study as a whole: Every donor yielded three CD4 naive, three CD4 memory, two CD8 naive and one CD8 memory plate.

The CDR3 consists of 14 residues. The germline CDR1 and CDR2 sequences are SGDLS and YYNGEE. With 4 bases removed from V and 7 bases from J, the gap between germline ends came to 14 bases. Using immunoSEQ multiplex PCR, the repertoire was profiled, and TCRdb retains in-frame clones only, with some absent. The table has approximately 2.3 million clones, about 92% seen once. The receptor comes from a young man in good health. Some clones in this sample may be carry-over from other donors' samples. Sequenced: naive CD4+ T cells from PBMCs. The subset denotes: CD45RA+ positively selected. V is TRBV9 and J is TRBJ1-4, with D possibly being TRBD1 (6 bases). CDR3 sequence (DNA): TGTGCCAGCAGCCCCGACAGGTTAAGTGAAAAACTGTTTTTT. It is translated as CASSPDRLSEKLFF.